Below, 20 T cell receptor beta chains from the same sample are listed, as sequenced in a study of blood T cell repertoires in COVID-19. The protocol was immunoSEQ multiplex PCR, while the TCRdb copy is restricted to in-frame clones and leaves out a portion. The table has about 230,000 clones, 83% seen once; the top ten hold 2% to 3%. Material for sequencing was peripheral blood. Source of these receptors: a woman aged 70 to 79 with active or convalescent COVID-19.

The rearrangement links TRBV6-5 to TRBJ1-2; D is ambiguous. Germline V gives CDR1 MNHEY, CDR2 SVGAGI. The CDR3 has 13 residues. Trimming took 6 bases from V and 5 from J, leaving 13 bases between them. CDR3 loop: CASSDYSSYGYTF. The CDR3 nucleotides read TGTGCCAGCAGCGACTATTCATCATATGGCTACACCTTC.

The CDR3 nucleotides are TGTGCCAGCAGTTCCCCTCGCGGGAGCTCCTACGAGCAGTACTTC. Amino acids: CASSSPRGSSYEQYF. The chain joins TRBV27 to TRBJ2-7, with 7 bases that match TRBD2. Unmatched junction bases numbered 6, after V lost 4 bases and J lost 0 bases. Germline CDR1 reads MNHEY; CDR2 reads SMNVEV (reference sequence). The CDR3 is 15 amino acids.

The chain combines TRBV5-1 with TRBJ2-2; D perhaps matches TRBD1 (6 bases). The V and J ends lost 2 bases and 7 bases respectively, with 9 bases between them. The CDR3 runs to 13 residues. Germline V gene sequence: CDR1 SGHRS, CDR2 YFSETQ. CDR3: CASSFGGDGELFF. DNA for the CDR3: TGCGCCAGCAGCTTTGGGGGCGACGGGGAGCTGTTTTTT.

The chain couples TRBV7-3 to TRBJ2-5; perhaps TRBD2 as D (5 bases). The CDR3 covers 13 residues. Germline CDR1 SGHTA, CDR2 FQGTGA. V was cut by 5 bases and J by 3 bases, with 10 bases left in between. The CDR3 DNA follows: TGTGCCAGCAGCGCGACTATGGAAGAGACCCAGTACTTC. The encoded protein is CASSATMEETQYF. The full variable domain, its missing parts supplied by reference TRBV7-3 and TRBJ2-5, is GAGVSQTPSNKVTEKGKYVELRCDPISGHTALYWYRQSLGQGPEFLIYFQGTGAADDSGLPNDRFFAVRPEGSVSTLKIQRTERGDSAVYLCASSATMEETQYFGPGTRLLVL.

The genes are TRBV4-3 and TRBJ1-5, with 7 bases identical to TRBD1. The CDR3 is made up of 15 amino acids. V lost 0 bases to trimming and J lost 7 bases; unmatched junction nucleotides: 6. Per the germline V gene, CDR1 is LGHNA and CDR2 is YSLEER. The CDR3 region is CASSQEDRVGQPQHF. The CDR3 DNA reads as TGCGCCAGCAGCCAAGAAGACAGGGTCGGACAGCCCCAGCATTTT.

In DNA form, the CDR3 reads TGTGCCAGCAGTTTAATAGCGGGTTTCTACAATGAGCAGTTCTTC. Residues: CASSLIAGFYNEQFF. The chain joins TRBV28 to TRBJ2-1, with 7 bases that match TRBD2. Germline CDR1 and CDR2: MDHEN and SYDVKM. The junction had 4 bases not matched to a gene; V was cut back by 2 bases and J by 3 bases. The CDR3 is 15 amino acids.

The V gene is TRBV10-2, the J gene TRBJ2-1; 10 nucleotides align to TRBD2. V was clipped by 7 bases and J by 3 bases; unmatched bases: 6. This CDR3 spans 15 amino acids. Per the germline V gene, CDR1 is WSHSY and CDR2 is SAAADI. The CDR3 sequence: CASTVAGGLYNEQFF. CDR3 nucleotides: TGCGCCAGCACCGTAGCGGGAGGCCTCTACAATGAGCAGTTCTTC.

The chain joins TRBV11-2 to TRBJ1-2; maybe TRBD1 (5 bases). The V end lost 1 base, the J end lost 7 bases, and 13 bases lay between the germline ends. The CDR3 runs 14 residues. In germline, CDR1 is SGHAT, CDR2 FQNNGV. The CDR3 DNA sequence: TGTGCCAGCAGCTTAGTAGGGGCTCTGGGTGGCTACACCTTC. Protein: CASSLVGALGGYTF.

The rearrangement joins TRBV12-3 or TRBV12-4 to TRBJ1-1; weak D call: TRBD1 (5 bases). This CDR3 comprises 12 residues. V shed 3 bases and J shed 8 bases, with 10 bases lying between them. The CDR3, as DNA: TGTGCCAGCAGTTTTGACAGACACGAAGCTTTCTTT. It yields the protein CASSFDRHEAFF.

The V call is TRBV5-1, the J call TRBJ1-2, with 8 bases that match TRBD1. J lost 4 bases, V lost 3 bases, and 11 bases had no gene match. Per germline, CDR1 SGHRS and CDR2 YFSETQ. This CDR3 contains 16 residues. The CDR3 reads CASSSGQASGAYGYTF. Here the CDR3 DNA reads TGCGCCAGCAGCTCGGGACAGGCATCCGGCGCCTATGGCTACACCTTC.

The chain uses TRBV18 and TRBJ2-1; 14 positions agree with TRBD2. CDR3 length: 15 residues. The germline V gene encodes CDR1 KGHSH and CDR2 LQKENI. V lost 3 bases and J lost 9; bases outside the gene matches: 4. CDR3 nucleotide sequence: TGTGCCAGCTCACCCCCCGGACTAGCGGGGGGTGAGCAGTTCTTC. Translating it yields CASSPPGLAGGEQFF.

This clone has only one observation. The V gene is TRBV6-5, the J gene TRBJ1-3, with TRBD1 matching 10 bases. The CDR3 has 15 residues. The V segment lost 6 bases and the J segment 2 bases; nucleotides outside the gene matches: 4. Germline values: CDR1 MNHEY, CDR2 SVGAGI. In DNA, the CDR3 is TGTGCCAGCAGCACCGGACAGGGGGCTGGAAACACCATATATTTT. It translates to CASSTGQGAGNTIYF.

The V call is TRBV5-1, the J call TRBJ1-1, with TRBD1 matching over 11 bases. V was clipped by 0 bases and J by 4 bases; unmatched bases: 11. This CDR3 comprises 18 residues. In germline, CDR1 is SGHRS, CDR2 YFSETQ. Here the CDR3 reads CASSLDPTSGQGGTEAFF. In DNA form, the CDR3 reads TGCGCCAGCAGCTTGGACCCCACCTCGGGACAGGGGGGCACTGAAGCTTTCTTT. The whole variable domain, remainder taken from reference TRBV5-1 and TRBJ1-1, is KAGVTQTPRYLIKTRGQQVTLSCSPISGHRSVSWYQQTPGQGLQFLFEYFSETQRNKGNFPGRFSGRQFSNSRSEMNVSTLELGDSALYLCASSLDPTSGQGGTEAFFGQGTRLTVV.

The rearrangement links TRBV9 to TRBJ2-2, with a tentative D call TRBD1 (6 bases). Per germline, CDR1 SGDLS and CDR2 YYNGEE. CDR3 length: 17 amino acids. V was shortened by 0 bases and J by 3 bases, with 15 bases between the two germline ends. As DNA, the CDR3 is TGTGCCAGCAGCGTAGCCAACAGGGAGAGGTACACCGGGGAGCTGTTTTTT. This codes for CASSVANRERYTGELFF.

The V and J genes are TRBV7-9 and TRBJ1-1; D might be TRBD1 (6 bases). The CDR3 is 14 residues long. CDR1 SEHNR and CDR2 FQNEAQ come from the germline V gene (reference sequence). Trimming removed 5 bases from V and 5 bases from J, with 15 bases in between. DNA for the CDR3: TGTGCCAGCAGCCGTGAGGGGAGGGGGACTGAAGCTTTCTTT. Residues: CASSREGRGTEAFF. Full variable domain (rest looked up from reference TRBV7-9 and TRBJ1-1): DTGVSQNPRHKITKRGQNVTFRCDPISEHNRLYWYRQTLGQGPEFLTYFQNEAQLEKSRLLSDRFSAERPKGSFSTLEIQRTEQGDSAMYLCASSREGRGTEAFFGQGTRLTVV.

This sequence joins TRBV28 and TRBJ2-3; no reliable D call. The CDR3 is 11 residues long. Germline assignment: CDR1 MDHEN and CDR2 SYDVKM. V lost 3 bases, J lost 8 bases, and 6 bases lay in between. The CDR3 DNA reads TGTGCCAGCAGTTTCGACTTTACGCAGTATTTT. Amino acids: CASSFDFTQYF.

The chain combines TRBV28 with TRBJ1-1, with 8 bases matching TRBD1. J was trimmed by 4 bases and V by 7 bases; bases with no gene match: 14. The germline V gene encodes CDR1 MDHEN and CDR2 SYDVKM. The CDR3 runs to 16 residues. The chain's CDR3 is CASTFLSRGPRTEAFF. The CDR3 region has the DNA TGTGCCAGCACCTTCTTATCCAGGGGGCCGCGCACTGAAGCTTTCTTT.

This clone was detected only a few times. V and J are TRBV6-5 and TRBJ1-6; 8 nucleotides align to TRBD1. Germline assignment: CDR1 MNHEY and CDR2 SVGAGI. The CDR3 runs 13 residues. The trim removed 6 bases at V and 8 bases at J, leaving 3 bases unmatched. The CDR3 is CASSKDRDSPLHF. CDR3 DNA sequence: TGTGCCAGCAGCAAGGACAGGGATTCACCCCTCCACTTT.

The chain links TRBV6-5 to TRBJ1-5; D gene uncertain. Germline CDR1 and CDR2: MNHEY and SVGAGI. The CDR3 runs 15 residues. Trimming took off 0 bases at V and 4 bases at J, with 10 bases between the two ends. CDR3 protein: CASSYSGRGNQPQHF. Written as DNA, the CDR3 is TGTGCCAGCAGTTACTCCGGCCGGGGAAATCAGCCCCAGCATTTT.

This clone was seen a few times. The chain recombines TRBV15 with TRBJ2-7; 7 bases fit TRBD1. Looked up from germline, CDR1 is LNHNV and CDR2 is YYDKDF (reference sequence). V lost 0 bases and J lost 5; bases outside the gene matches: 7. The CDR3 spans 15 residues. The CDR3 protein is CATSRDPGGSDEQYF. The DNA for the CDR3 is TGTGCCACCAGCAGAGATCCAGGGGGATCCGACGAGCAGTACTTC.